What follows are 13 T cell receptor beta chains derived from one specimen sequenced in a study of blood T cells in healthy people across ages. A second PCR, run for about 7 to 11 cycles, used a sample-barcoded 5' primer plus a J-beta primer mix. TCRdb itself ran the 5' RACE reads through MiXCR, one entry per CDR3 protein. The sample shows 1,500,000 or so distinct CDR3 sequences, around 59% of them seen only once. The material sequenced was blood. The receptors come from a man aged 18 to 30 in good health.

This clonotype appeared a few times. This chain connects TRBV4-2 to TRBJ2-7, with D unclear. The CDR3 is made up of 14 amino acids. The germline CDR1 and CDR2 sequences are LGHNA and YNFKEQ. Trimming pared 3 bases from V and 2 bases from J, leaving 11 bases between. The CDR3 is CASSHLQGTYEQYF. The DNA of the CDR3 is TGTGCCAGCAGCCATCTCCAAGGGACCTACGAGCAGTACTTC.

The chain has TRBV5-8 and TRBJ2-7, with 7 bases identical to TRBD2. Germline V gene lookup returns CDR1 SGHTS and CDR2 YDEGEE. After removal of 4 bases from V and 1 base from J, the junction contained 11 bases not matched to a gene. The CDR3 spans 16 residues. The CDR3 DNA is TGTGCCAGCAGCCCACGGGGGGTTCGGGGATCCTACGAGCAGTACTTC. It specifies CASSPRGVRGSYEQYF.

This chain connects TRBV3-1 to TRBJ2-6, with D possibly TRBD1 on 5 matching bases. CDR1 and CDR2 (germline): LGHDT, YNNKEL (reference sequence). V shed 2 bases and J shed 1 base, with 6 bases lying between them. The CDR3 consists of 15 residues. This CDR3 reads CASSQRTSGANVLTF. The DNA for the CDR3 is TGTGCCAGCAGCCAAAGGACATCTGGGGCCAACGTCCTGACTTTC.

The chain couples TRBV12-3 or TRBV12-4 to TRBJ2-5; D is perhaps TRBD1 (9 bases). The DNA end is more similar to TRBJ2-7, so the J call may be wrong. The CDR3 totals 14 residues. The CDR3 DNA follows: TGTGCCAGCAGTCGGGGGGGACAGGGCGGCGAGCAGTACTTC. It codes for CASSRGGQGGEQYF.

J is TRBJ2-5 and V is TRBV20-1; D assignment may be TRBD1 or TRBD2 (5 bases each). Near its end, the DNA agrees better with TRBJ2-7, so the J call may be wrong. The CDR3 runs 13 residues. From germline, CDR1 is DFQATT and CDR2 SNEGSKA (reference sequence). This chain's CDR3 is CSARLGVGGEQYF. CDR3 coding DNA: TGCAGTGCTAGGTTGGGGGTAGGTGGCGAGCAGTACTTC.

The chain uses TRBV4-3 and TRBJ1-1; no firm D call. The germline CDR1 and CDR2 sequences are LGHNA and YSLEER. V lost 0 bases and J 4 bases, leaving 9 bases between the germline ends. The CDR3 spans 14 residues. CDR3 region: CASSQDGVGTEAFF. In DNA form, the CDR3 reads TGCGCCAGCAGCCAAGATGGTGTAGGCACTGAAGCTTTCTTT.

This clonotype was recorded many times. CDR3: CASSAQTSGPYNEQFF. For the CDR3, the DNA is TGTGCCAGCAGTGCCCAGACTAGCGGTCCCTACAATGAGCAGTTCTTC. The chain links TRBV25-1 to TRBJ2-1; 9 bases fit TRBD2. In germline, CDR1 is MGHDK, CDR2 SYGVNS. Trimming at V came to 4 bases and at J to 2 bases, leaving 6 bases not matched to a gene. The length of the CDR3 is 16 residues.

This chain uses TRBV7-9 with TRBJ2-7, with D unresolved. Germline V gene lookup returns CDR1 SEHNR and CDR2 FQNEAQ (reference sequence). The CDR3 covers 14 residues. Trimming left V 5 bases short and J 2 bases short, with 13 bases between. In nucleotides, the CDR3 is TGTGCCAGCAGCGGATGGACCGACACCTACGAGCAGTACTTC. This encodes CASSGWTDTYEQYF.

This clonotype appeared a few times. The rearrangement links TRBV29-1 to TRBJ2-3; the D gene is possibly TRBD2 (6 bases). Trimming pared 0 bases from V and 0 bases from J, leaving 13 bases between. The germline CDR1 and CDR2 sequences are SQVTM and ANQGSEA. The CDR3 length is 16 residues. The CDR3 DNA is TGCAGCGTTGAAGATCCTTGGGGGACTAGCACAGATACGCAGTATTTT. Encoded protein: CSVEDPWGTSTDTQYF.

The chain links TRBV2 to TRBJ1-1, with a possible D match to TRBD1 (6 bases). The CDR3 loop spans 15 amino acids. Trimming removed 1 base from V and 3 bases from J, with 12 bases in between. Germline CDR1 reads SNHLY; CDR2 reads FYNNEI. In DNA, the CDR3 is TGTGCCAGCAGTGAAGTTGTAGGGGGAGACACTGAAGCTTTCTTT. Amino acids: CASSEVVGGDTEAFF. Complete variable domain (other parts from reference TRBV2 and TRBJ1-1): EPEVTQTPSHQVTQMGQEVILRCVPISNHLYFYWYRQILGQKVEFLVSFYNNEISEKSEIFDDQFSVERPDGSNFTLKIRSTKLEDSAMYFCASSEVVGGDTEAFFGQGTRLTVV.

There are a few counts of this clonotype. J is TRBJ2-5 and V is TRBV13; TRBD1 aligns across 12 bases. The J call may be mistaken, given a closer DNA end match to TRBJ2-7. The CDR3 consists of 16 residues. Germline assignment: CDR1 PRHDT and CDR2 FYEKMQ (reference sequence). This CDR3 reads CASSLGGQGADHEQYF. CDR3 DNA sequence: TGTGCCAGCAGCTTAGGGGGACAGGGGGCGGATCACGAGCAGTACTTC.

The V gene is TRBV14, the J gene TRBJ1-1, with TRBD1 matching over 7 bases. Germline CDR1 and CDR2: SGHDN and FVKESK. The CDR3 loop spans 18 amino acids. Trimming at V came to 0 bases and at J to 1 base, leaving 11 bases not matched to a gene. This CDR3 is CASSQDPGQDSGNTEAFF. CDR3 nucleotides: TGTGCCAGCAGCCAAGATCCCGGACAGGATTCGGGGAACACTGAAGCTTTCTTT.

CDR3 nucleotides: TGCGCCAGCAGCCTGGGGGGCAGGGTTCACGAGCAGTACTTC. Its protein product is CASSLGGRVHEQYF. The V and J genes are TRBV5-1 and TRBJ2-7; D may match TRBD1 or TRBD2 (6 bases each). The CDR3 length is 14 residues. CDR1 and CDR2 (germline): SGHRS, YFSETQ. V was trimmed by 4 bases and J by 5 bases, leaving 16 bases between them.